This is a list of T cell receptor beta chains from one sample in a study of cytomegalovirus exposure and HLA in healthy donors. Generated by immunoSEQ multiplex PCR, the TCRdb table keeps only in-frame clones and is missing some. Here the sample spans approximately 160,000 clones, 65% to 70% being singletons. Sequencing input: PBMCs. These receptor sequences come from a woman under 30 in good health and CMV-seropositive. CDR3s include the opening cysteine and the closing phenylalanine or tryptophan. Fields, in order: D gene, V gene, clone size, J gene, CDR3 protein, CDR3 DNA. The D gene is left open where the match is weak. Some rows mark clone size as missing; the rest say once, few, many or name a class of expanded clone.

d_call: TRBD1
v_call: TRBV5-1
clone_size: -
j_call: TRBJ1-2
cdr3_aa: CASSLGQFSNYGYTF
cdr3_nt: TGCGCCAGCAGCCTGGGACAGTTCTCTAACTATGGCTACACCTTC

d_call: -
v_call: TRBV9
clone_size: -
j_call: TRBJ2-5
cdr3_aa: CASSVEGIGETQYF
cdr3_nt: TGTGCCAGCAGCGTAGAGGGGATTGGAGAGACCCAGTACTTC

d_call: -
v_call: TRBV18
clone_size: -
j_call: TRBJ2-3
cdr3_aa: CASSPGPDTQYF
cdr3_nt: TGTGCCAGCTCACCAGGGCCAGATACGCAGTATTTT

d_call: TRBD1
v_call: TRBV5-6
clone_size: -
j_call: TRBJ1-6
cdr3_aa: CASSFGTGPRSLHF
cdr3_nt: TGTGCCAGCAGCTTCGGGACAGGGCCGAGGTCCCTCCACTTT

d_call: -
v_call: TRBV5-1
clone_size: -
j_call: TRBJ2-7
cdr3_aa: CASSPQGPTYEQYF
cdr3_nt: TGCGCCAGCAGTCCCCAGGGGCCTACCTACGAGCAGTACTTC

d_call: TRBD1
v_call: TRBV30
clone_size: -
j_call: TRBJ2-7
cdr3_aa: CAWRFLYGQGSTGEQYF
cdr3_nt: TGTGCCTGGAGATTTTTATACGGACAGGGCTCAACGGGGGAGCAGTACTTC

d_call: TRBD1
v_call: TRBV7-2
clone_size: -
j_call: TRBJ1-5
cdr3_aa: CASSPWTGLNQPQHF
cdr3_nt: TGTGCCAGCAGCCCGTGGACAGGGTTAAATCAGCCCCAGCATTTT

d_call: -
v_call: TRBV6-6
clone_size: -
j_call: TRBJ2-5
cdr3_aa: CASTSSHYLGETQYF
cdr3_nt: TGTGCCAGCACCTCTTCGCACTACCTCGGGGAGACCCAGTACTTC

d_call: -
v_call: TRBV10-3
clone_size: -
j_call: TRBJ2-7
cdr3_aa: CAISDHFVGQIEQYF
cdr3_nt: TGTGCCATCAGTGACCATTTCGTCGGACAGATCGAGCAGTACTTC

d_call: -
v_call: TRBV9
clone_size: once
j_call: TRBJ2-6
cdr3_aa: CASSVRGSGANVLTF
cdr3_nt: TGTGCCAGCAGCGTAAGGGGTTCTGGGGCCAACGTCCTGACTTTC

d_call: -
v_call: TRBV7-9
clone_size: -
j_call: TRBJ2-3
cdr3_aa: CASSSARGSTDTQYF
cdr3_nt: TGTGCCAGCAGCTCAGCCCGGGGAAGCACAGATACGCAGTATTTT

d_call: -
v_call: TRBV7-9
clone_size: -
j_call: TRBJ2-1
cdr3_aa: CASSVTSEVGMNEQFF
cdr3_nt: TGTGCCAGCAGCGTAACTAGTGAGGTCGGAATGAATGAGCAGTTCTTC

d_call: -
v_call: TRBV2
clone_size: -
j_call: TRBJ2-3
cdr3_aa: CASSDGGTDTQYF
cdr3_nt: TGTGCCAGCAGTGACGGGGGCACAGATACGCAGTATTTT

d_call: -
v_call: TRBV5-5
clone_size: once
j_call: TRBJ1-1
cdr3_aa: CASSLGPRQALNTEAFF
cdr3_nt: TGTGCCAGCAGCTTAGGGCCGAGACAGGCCCTGAACACTGAAGCTTTCTTT

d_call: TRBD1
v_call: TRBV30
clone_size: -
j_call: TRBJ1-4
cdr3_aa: CACQGVNEKLFF
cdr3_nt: TGTGCCTGTCAGGGGGTTAATGAAAAACTGTTTTTT

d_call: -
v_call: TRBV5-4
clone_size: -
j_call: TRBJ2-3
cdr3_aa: CASSLFEYTTQYF
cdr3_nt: TGTGCCAGCAGCTTGTTTGAGTATACGACGCAGTATTTT

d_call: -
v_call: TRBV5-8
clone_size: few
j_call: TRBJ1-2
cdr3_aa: CASSLFGYTF
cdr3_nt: TGTGCCAGCAGCCTGTTCGGCTACACCTTC

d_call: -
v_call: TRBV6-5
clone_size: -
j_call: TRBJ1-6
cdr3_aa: CASRAGLASPLHF
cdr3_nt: TGTGCCAGCCGCGCAGGGTTAGCTTCACCCCTCCACTTT

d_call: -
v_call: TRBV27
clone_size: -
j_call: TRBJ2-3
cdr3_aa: CASTPAVGLGTDTQYF
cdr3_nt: TGTGCCAGCACTCCAGCCGTGGGGCTAGGCACAGATACGCAGTATTTT

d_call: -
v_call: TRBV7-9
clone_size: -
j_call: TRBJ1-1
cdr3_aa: CASSQPTGQGNTEAFF
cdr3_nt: TGTGCCAGCAGCCAACCAACAGGCCAAGGAAACACTGAAGCTTTCTTT

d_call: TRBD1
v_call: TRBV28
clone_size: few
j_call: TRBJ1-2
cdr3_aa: CASSLYGFSGAAGGSYGYTF
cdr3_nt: TGTGCCAGCAGTTTATATGGGTTTTCGGGAGCGGCAGGGGGCAGCTACGGCTACACCTTC

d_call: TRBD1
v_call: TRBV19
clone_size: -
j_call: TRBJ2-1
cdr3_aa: CASSMMGTDYNEQFF
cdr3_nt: TGTGCCAGTAGTATGATGGGGACAGATTACAATGAGCAGTTCTTC

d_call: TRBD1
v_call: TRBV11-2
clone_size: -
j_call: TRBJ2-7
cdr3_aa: CASSLGPGQRSYEQYF
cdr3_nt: TGTGCCAGCAGCTTGGGACCGGGACAGCGCTCCTACGAGCAGTACTTC

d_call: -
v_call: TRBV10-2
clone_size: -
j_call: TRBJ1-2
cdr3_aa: CASSYRVDTKDLYGYTF
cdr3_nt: TGCGCCAGCAGTTACCGGGTGGACACAAAGGACCTATATGGCTACACCTTC

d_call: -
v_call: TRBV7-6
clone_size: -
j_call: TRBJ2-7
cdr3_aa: CASSLGGVTDEQYF
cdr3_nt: TGTGCCAGCAGCTTAGGCGGGGTAACGGACGAGCAGTACTTC

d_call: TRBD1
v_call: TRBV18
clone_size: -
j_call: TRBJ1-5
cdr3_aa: CASSPDRDQPQHF
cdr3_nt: TGTGCCAGCTCACCGGACAGGGACCAGCCCCAGCATTTT

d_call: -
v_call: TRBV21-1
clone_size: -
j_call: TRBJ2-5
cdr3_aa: CASSVPGQGASKTQYF
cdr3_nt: TGTGCCAGCAGCGTTCCGGGACAGGGGGCGTCGAAGACCCAGTACTTC

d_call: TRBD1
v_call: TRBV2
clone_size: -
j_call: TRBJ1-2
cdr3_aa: CASSPNTGAGSNYGYTF
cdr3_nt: TGTGCCAGCAGCCCGAACACAGGGGCAGGTTCTAACTATGGCTACACCTTC

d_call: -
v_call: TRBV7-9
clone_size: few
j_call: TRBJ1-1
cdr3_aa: CASSQRGRDEAFF
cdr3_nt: TGTGCCAGCAGCCAACGGGGAAGAGATGAAGCTTTCTTT

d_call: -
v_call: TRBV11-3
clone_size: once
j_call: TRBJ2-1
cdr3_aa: CASSFGLPLGNEQFF
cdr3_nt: TGTGCCAGCAGCTTTGGACTACCACTAGGGAATGAGCAGTTCTTC

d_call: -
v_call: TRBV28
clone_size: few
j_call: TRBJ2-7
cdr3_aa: CASSGSGVMAYEQYF
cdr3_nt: TGTGCCAGCAGCGGCTCAGGGGTCATGGCCTACGAGCAGTACTTC

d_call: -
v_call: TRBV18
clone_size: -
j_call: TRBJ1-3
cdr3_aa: CASSLGNTIYF
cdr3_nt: TGTGCCAGCTCTCTCGGAAACACCATATATTTT

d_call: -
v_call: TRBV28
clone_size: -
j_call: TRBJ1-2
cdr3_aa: CAIQGEDGYTF
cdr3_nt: TGTGCCATACAGGGTGAAGATGGCTACACCTTC

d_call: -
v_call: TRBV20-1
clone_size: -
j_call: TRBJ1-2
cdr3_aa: CSARPRGYTF
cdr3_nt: TGCAGTGCGAGACCTCGGGGCTACACCTTC

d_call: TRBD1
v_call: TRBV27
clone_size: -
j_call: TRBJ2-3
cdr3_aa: CASSPYPRQGDTDTQYF
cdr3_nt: TGTGCCAGCAGTCCCTACCCAAGACAGGGGGACACAGATACGCAGTATTTT

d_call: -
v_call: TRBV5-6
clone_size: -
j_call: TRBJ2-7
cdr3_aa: CASSGGGQVYEQYF
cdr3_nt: TGTGCCAGCAGCGGGGGGGGACAGGTCTACGAGCAGTACTTC

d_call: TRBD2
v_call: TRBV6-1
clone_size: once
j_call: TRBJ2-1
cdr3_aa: CASSGTSGRFYNEQFF
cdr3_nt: TGTGCCAGCAGTGGGACAAGCGGGAGGTTCTACAATGAGCAGTTCTTC